This record covers a single T cell receptor (beta chain). Selected positively for CCR7 and CD45RO-negative, naive CD8 cells excluded terminally differentiated effector memory CD45RA+ cells. Donation came from healthy HIV-negative adults that had no recent acute infections or vaccinations. The study drew all its donors from Caucasian adults living in Nashville, Tennessee. The record originates from a study of shared clonotypes between healthy human individuals. CDR3 length: 18 residues. Germline V CDR1 and CDR2: MGHRA, YSYEKL. With V trimmed by 3 bases and J by 1 base, 8 bases remained unmatched. Each subset's genomic DNA was split evenly across several immunoSEQ plates. Clones were sequenced by immunoSEQ multiplex PCR, and TCRdb holds only the in-frame ones, with some missing. The repertoire consists of millions of clones, with about 95% occurring once and the leading ten covering roughly 1.1%.

The TCR comes from a man between 18 and 29 years old in good health. Sequences were obtained from naive CD8+ T cells sorted from blood. The chain carries TRBV4-1 and TRBJ2-2; TRBD2 agrees at 10 bases. The CDR3 here is CASSQTALAGRNTGELFF. CDR3 DNA sequence: TGCGCCAGCAGCCAGACGGCACTAGCGGGGAGGAACACCGGGGAGCTGTTTTTT.